This TCR beta chain was captured by sequencing in a study of technical replicates of blood from a few donors. V was clipped by 4 bases and J by 0 bases; unmatched bases: 6. The CDR3 contains 16 residues. CDR1 PRHDT and CDR2 FYEKMQ come from the germline V gene (reference sequence). Using immunoSEQ multiplex PCR, the repertoire was profiled, and TCRdb retains in-frame clones only, with some absent. Among around 73,000 clones, 90% were seen once, and the ten largest hold about 4.3%. This clonotype was obtained from a human donor in good health. Some clones in this sample may be carry-over from other donors' samples. The chain recombines TRBV13 with TRBJ2-7, with 10 bases aligning to TRBD1. What was sequenced was PBMCs. CDR3 residues: CASSSPGQGISYEQYF. DNA of the CDR3: TGTGCCAGCAGCTCCCCGGGACAGGGGATCTCCTACGAGCAGTACTTC.